The 26 T cell receptor beta chains reported below all come from one sample, sequenced in a study of early T cells in non-severe SARS-CoV-2 infection. TCRdb re-called the 5' RACE reads through MiXCR, storing one row per CDR3 protein. Altogether more than 65,000 distinct CDR3 sequences are present, 13% being singletons, with the ten largest covering 4% to 6%. The specimen sequenced was whole blood. Receptor source: an adult who was a healthcare worker with PCR-confirmed SARS-CoV-2 infection or an uninfected control (not recorded which).

J is TRBJ2-1 and V is TRBV4-3; 7 nucleotides line up with TRBD2. The CDR3 runs 16 residues. CDR1 and CDR2 from the germline V gene are LGHNA and YSLEER. After removal of 0 bases from V and 0 bases from J, the junction contained 2 bases not matched to a gene. CDR3 nucleotide sequence: TGCGCCAGCAGCCAAGATGTAGCGGGCTCCTACAATGAGCAGTTCTTC. This codes for CASSQDVAGSYNEQFF.

The sample holds many counts of this clonotype. The rearrangement uses TRBV27 and TRBJ2-3; no reliable D call. The CDR3 extends over 13 amino acids. From germline, CDR1 is MNHEY and CDR2 SMNVEV (reference sequence). V lost 3 bases to trimming and J lost 1 base, with 5 bases between them. CDR3 nucleotide sequence: TGTGCCAGCAGTTTCTCGCGCACAGATACGCAGTATTTT. Protein sequence: CASSFSRTDTQYF.

This clonotype was detected many times. The J gene is TRBJ1-1, the V gene TRBV2; D is ambiguous. The ends were cut back, 6 bases at V and 7 bases at J, with 15 bases in the middle. The CDR3 totals 13 residues. The V gene's germline CDR1 is SNHLY and CDR2 FYNNEI. DNA for the CDR3: TGTGCCAGCAGCCTCGGGAGGGCCGATGAAGCTTTCTTT. Amino acids: CASSLGRADEAFF.

Many counts were recorded for this clonotype. J is TRBJ2-7 and V is TRBV6-4; tentative D call: TRBD2 (5 bases). The CDR3 runs to 15 residues. The germline CDR1 and CDR2 sequences are MRHNA and SNTAGT. Trimming took 6 bases from V and 2 from J, leaving 17 bases between them. This chain's CDR3 is CASRTLLGCPYEQYF. DNA for the CDR3: TGTGCCAGCAGGACCCTACTAGGCTGCCCCTACGAGCAGTACTTC.

This clonotype was detected only a few times. This chain links TRBV29-1 with TRBJ1-1; 8 bases are shared with TRBD1. CDR3 length: 12 residues. In germline, CDR1 is SQVTM, CDR2 ANQGSEA. The J segment lost 8 bases and the V segment lost 6 bases, leaving 8 bases of the junction unmatched. CDR3 sequence: CSVHRQGAEAFF. The CDR3 DNA reads TGCAGCGTCCATCGTCAGGGGGCGGAAGCTTTCTTT.

The chain couples TRBV4-1 to TRBJ2-5; possibly TRBD1 or TRBD2 for D (5 bases each). The germline V gene has CDR1 MGHRA and CDR2 YSYEKL. The CDR3 loop spans 17 amino acids. Trimming left V 1 base short and J 4 bases short, with 19 bases between. CDR3 sequence (DNA): TGCGCCAGCAGCCAAGTGGGACGGGGCCAAGGCGGAGAGACCCAGTACTTC. It codes for CASSQVGRGQGGETQYF.

This clonotype has more than one count but fewer than ten. This rearrangement joins TRBV4-1 to TRBJ2-3; TRBD2 aligns across 9 bases. CDR1 MGHRA and CDR2 YSYEKL come from the germline V gene. V lost 3 bases to trimming and J lost 2 bases; unmatched junction nucleotides: 3. CDR3 size: 15 residues. The CDR3 DNA reads TGCGCCAGCAGCCACTGGGGACTAGCCACAGATACGCAGTATTTT. Amino acid sequence: CASSHWGLATDTQYF.

This clonotype was seen repeatedly, ten times or more. This chain links TRBV20-1 with TRBJ2-5; D might be TRBD2 (6 bases). Between the trimmed V and J ends, which lost 0 bases and 4 bases, there was a span of 21 bases. The CDR3 runs 17 residues. Germline values: CDR1 DFQATT, CDR2 SNEGSKA (reference sequence). The CDR3 here is CSARDYPRDFHRETQYF. The CDR3 DNA reads TGCAGTGCTAGAGATTACCCTAGGGACTTCCATAGAGAGACCCAGTACTTC.

The V and J genes are TRBV7-6 and TRBJ2-2, with D unclear. Germline CDR1 and CDR2: SGHVS and FNYEAQ. CDR3 length: 13 amino acids. V dropped 1 base and J dropped 6 bases, with 6 bases sitting between them. CDR3 amino acids: CASSLVGSGELFF. Here the CDR3 DNA reads TGTGCCAGCAGCTTAGTAGGGTCCGGGGAGCTGTTTTTT.

This clonotype showed up many times. V usage is TRBV5-1 and J usage is TRBJ2-2, with unresolved D. The CDR3 has 14 amino acids. Per the germline V gene, CDR1 is SGHRS and CDR2 is YFSETQ. V was trimmed by 4 bases and J by 1 base, leaving 8 bases between them. CDR3 sequence reads: CASSIDGNTGELFF. CDR3 DNA: TGCGCCAGCAGCATAGACGGGAACACCGGGGAGCTGTTTTTT.

This clonotype was detected ten times or more. This chain joins TRBV6-2 or TRBV6-3 and TRBJ2-7; no clear D gene. V was cut by 9 bases and J by 6 bases, with 15 bases left in between. This CDR3 contains 12 residues. CDR1 MNHEY and CDR2 SVGEGT come from the germline V gene. This CDR3 reads CASTTYRAEQYF. Here the CDR3 DNA reads TGTGCCAGTACCACCTACCGGGCCGAGCAGTACTTC.

The sample holds a few counts of this clonotype. The rearrangement uses TRBV29-1 and TRBJ1-1, with a possible D match to TRBD1 (5 bases). Looked up from germline, CDR1 is SQVTM and CDR2 is ANQGSEA. This CDR3 contains 13 residues. V was clipped by 7 bases and J by 4 bases, with 16 bases between them. CDR3 residues: CSAEVIQATEAFF. The CDR3 DNA reads TGCAGCGCCGAAGTCATACAGGCCACTGAAGCTTTCTTT.

This clonotype was found many times. The CDR3 loop reads CASSPPKGTDTQYF. DNA of the CDR3: TGTGCCAGCTCACCACCGAAGGGAACAGATACGCAGTATTTT. The V gene is TRBV18, the J gene TRBJ2-3; no firm D call. The germline V and J ends were trimmed by 0 bases and 3 bases, with 7 bases remaining between them. CDR1 is KGHSH and CDR2 is LQKENI in the germline V gene. This CDR3 is built from 14 residues.

This clonotype was found many times. The rearrangement joins TRBV24-1 to TRBJ2-7; a possible D gene is TRBD1 (5 bases). The CDR3 totals 17 residues. Germline assignment: CDR1 KGHDR and CDR2 SFDVKD. Trimming left V 7 bases short and J 2 bases short, with 23 bases between. This CDR3 reads CATSPSPGRSGTYEQYF. The CDR3 DNA sequence: TGTGCCACCAGCCCCTCCCCCGGTCGGTCAGGGACCTACGAGCAGTACTTC.

The chain is built from TRBV7-6 and TRBJ2-1; D unclear. The germline V gene has CDR1 SGHVS and CDR2 FNYEAQ. This CDR3 has 15 residues. V lost 5 bases to trimming and J lost 6 bases, with 17 bases between them. CDR3 sequence reads: CASSQDGPFSNEQFF. The CDR3 nucleotides are TGTGCCAGCAGCCAGGACGGTCCTTTTAGCAATGAGCAGTTCTTC.

This clonotype appeared many times. The chain joins TRBV7-9 to TRBJ2-5; D is perhaps TRBD1 (5 bases). The V end lost 5 bases, the J end lost 1 base, and 11 bases lay between the germline ends. Germline-derived CDR1 and CDR2 are SEHNR and FQNEAQ (reference sequence). The CDR3 is made up of 14 amino acids. The CDR3 region has the DNA TGTGCCAGCAGCCCCAGACAGATCCAAGAGACCCAGTACTTC. This translates into CASSPRQIQETQYF.

This clonotype appeared many times. V is TRBV25-1 and J is TRBJ2-1; perhaps D is TRBD1 or TRBD2 (7 bases each). Germline V lookup: CDR1 MGHDK, CDR2 SYGVNS. The V end lost 3 bases, the J end lost 12 bases, and 21 bases lay between the germline ends. This CDR3 comprises 15 residues. The CDR3 spells CASSEAGGTHRGQFF. As DNA, the CDR3 is TGTGCCAGCAGTGAGGCCGGGGGGACCCACAGGGGGCAGTTCTTC.

This clonotype occurred a few times. CDR3 residues: CASSLNRYEKLFF. DNA for the CDR3: TGCGCCAGCAGCTTGAATCGGTATGAAAAACTGTTTTTT. The V gene is TRBV5-1, the J gene TRBJ1-4; D is unresolved. CDR1 is SGHRS, CDR2 YFSETQ, per germline. V was cut by 1 base and J by 6 bases, with 7 bases left in between. The CDR3 runs to 13 residues.

This rearrangement joins TRBV23-1 to TRBJ2-3; D is unclear. TRBV23-1 is marked as an open reading frame, function uncertain. The CDR3 covers 15 residues. V was shortened by 2 bases and J by 6 bases, with 15 bases between the two germline ends. Here the CDR3 reads CASSQPLTRPDTQYF. DNA for the CDR3: TGCGCCAGCAGTCAACCCCTGACGAGGCCGGATACGCAGTATTTT.

The table lists this clonotype with many counts. The chain recombines TRBV29-1 with TRBJ2-1; perhaps TRBD1 as D (5 bases). The length of the CDR3 is 16 residues. Trimming took 4 bases from V and 5 from J, leaving 21 bases between them. Germline V lookup: CDR1 SQVTM, CDR2 ANQGSEA. CDR3 sequence reads: CSVVRVTGGRNNEQFF. For the CDR3, the DNA is TGCAGCGTTGTGCGAGTTACAGGTGGACGGAACAATGAGCAGTTCTTC.

This clonotype was observed at least ten times. The DNA for the CDR3 is TGTGCCAGCAGTAACGCCGGGACAGCTTCCTACGAGCAGTACTTC. Translated, it gives CASSNAGTASYEQYF. The V gene is TRBV27, the J gene TRBJ2-7; 7 bases fit TRBD1. The V segment lost 5 bases and the J segment 1 base; nucleotides outside the gene matches: 8. CDR1 MNHEY and CDR2 SMNVEV come from the germline V gene (reference sequence). The CDR3 runs 15 residues.

In its sample, this clonotype was seen a few times. The genes are TRBV29-1 and TRBJ2-1; 7 bases line up with TRBD1. J was trimmed by 1 base and V by 5 bases; bases with no gene match: 5. Germline CDR1 SQVTM, CDR2 ANQGSEA. CDR3 size: 14 residues. CDR3 DNA sequence: TGCAGCGTTATGGACAGGCGATCCTACAATGAGCAGTTCTTC. Its translation: CSVMDRRSYNEQFF.

This clonotype has only a few counts. The chain couples TRBV6-6 to TRBJ2-7, with 7 nucleotides matching TRBD1. This CDR3 is built from 15 residues. CDR1 and CDR2 (germline): MNHNY, SVGAGI (reference sequence). Trimming cost V 0 bases and J 5 bases; bases outside gene matches: 7. The chain's CDR3 is CASSYSEVGGNEQYF. The CDR3 bases are TGTGCCAGCAGTTACTCGGAGGTAGGGGGCAACGAGCAGTACTTC.

The sample holds many counts of this clonotype. The chain carries TRBV9 and TRBJ2-1; 9 nucleotides align to TRBD1. The V segment lost 3 bases and the J segment 8 bases; nucleotides outside the gene matches: 12. This CDR3 contains 16 residues. Germline assignment: CDR1 SGDLS and CDR2 YYNGEE. CDR3 region: CASSAETGGMHHEQFF. CDR3 DNA sequence: TGTGCCAGCAGCGCGGAGACAGGGGGTATGCACCATGAGCAGTTCTTC.

This clonotype was observed a few times. This chain joins TRBV2 and TRBJ2-5, with 8 bases lining up with TRBD1. This CDR3 has 15 residues. V shed 6 bases, J shed 6 bases, and the junction held 12 bases outside the gene matches. The germline V gene has CDR1 SNHLY and CDR2 FYNNEI. In nucleotides, the CDR3 is TGTGCCAGCAGCGCCGACAGGGGACCCAGGCAGACCCAGTACTTC. Amino acids: CASSADRGPRQTQYF.

J is TRBJ2-7 and V is TRBV20-1; the D call may be TRBD1 or TRBD2 (5 bases each). This CDR3 has 13 residues. V lost 3 bases, J lost 2 bases, and 11 bases lay in between. Per the germline V gene, CDR1 is DFQATT and CDR2 is SNEGSKA (reference sequence). The CDR3 sequence: CSASSGRTYEQYF. DNA for the CDR3: TGCAGTGCTAGCTCAGGGAGAACCTACGAGCAGTACTTC.